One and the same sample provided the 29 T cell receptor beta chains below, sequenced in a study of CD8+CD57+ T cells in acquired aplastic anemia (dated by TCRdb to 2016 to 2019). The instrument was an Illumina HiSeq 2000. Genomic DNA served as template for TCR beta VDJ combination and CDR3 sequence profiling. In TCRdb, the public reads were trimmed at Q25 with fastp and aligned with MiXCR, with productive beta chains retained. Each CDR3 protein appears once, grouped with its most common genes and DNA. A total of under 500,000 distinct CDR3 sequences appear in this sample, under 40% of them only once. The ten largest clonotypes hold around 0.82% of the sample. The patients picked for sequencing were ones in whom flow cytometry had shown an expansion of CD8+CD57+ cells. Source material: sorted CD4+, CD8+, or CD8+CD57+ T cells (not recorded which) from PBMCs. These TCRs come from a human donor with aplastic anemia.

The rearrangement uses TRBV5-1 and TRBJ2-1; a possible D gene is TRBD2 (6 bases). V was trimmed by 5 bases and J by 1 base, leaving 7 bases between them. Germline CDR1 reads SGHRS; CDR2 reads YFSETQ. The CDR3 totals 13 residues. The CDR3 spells CASRRGSYNEQFF. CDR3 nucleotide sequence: TGCGCCAGCAGACGGGGGTCCTACAATGAGCAGTTCTTC.

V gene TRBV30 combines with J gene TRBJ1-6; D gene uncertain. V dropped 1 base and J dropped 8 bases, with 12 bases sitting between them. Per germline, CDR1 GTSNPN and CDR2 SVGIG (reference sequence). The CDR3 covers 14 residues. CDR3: CAWSGEGDDSPLHF. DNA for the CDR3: TGTGCCTGGAGTGGTGAGGGTGACGATTCACCCCTCCACTTT.

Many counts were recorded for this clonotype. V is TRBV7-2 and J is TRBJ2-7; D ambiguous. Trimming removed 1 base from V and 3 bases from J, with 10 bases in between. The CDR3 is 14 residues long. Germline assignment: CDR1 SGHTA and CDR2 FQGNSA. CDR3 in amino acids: CASSLEWGYYEQYF. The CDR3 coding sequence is TGTGCCAGCAGCTTAGAGTGGGGTTACTACGAGCAGTACTTC. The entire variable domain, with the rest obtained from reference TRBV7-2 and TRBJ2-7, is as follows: GAGVSQSPSNKVTEKGKDVELRCDPISGHTALYWYRQSLGQGLEFLIYFQGNSAPDKSGLPSDRFSAERTGGSVSTLTIQRTQQEDSAVYLCASSLEWGYYEQYFGPGTRLTVT.

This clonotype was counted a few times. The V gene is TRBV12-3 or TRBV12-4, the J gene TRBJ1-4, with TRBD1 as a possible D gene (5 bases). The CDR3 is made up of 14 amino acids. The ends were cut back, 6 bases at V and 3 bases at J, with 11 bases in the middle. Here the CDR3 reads CASSRAGPNEKLFF. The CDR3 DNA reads TGTGCCAGCAGCCGTGCAGGGCCTAATGAAAAACTGTTTTTT.

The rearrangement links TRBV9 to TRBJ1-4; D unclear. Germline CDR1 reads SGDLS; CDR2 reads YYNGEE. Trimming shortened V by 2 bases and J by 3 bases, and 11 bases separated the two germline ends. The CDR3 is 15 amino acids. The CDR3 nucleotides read TGTGCCAGCAGCGTCTTCAGTGGATCTAATGAAAAACTGTTTTTT. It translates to CASSVFSGSNEKLFF.

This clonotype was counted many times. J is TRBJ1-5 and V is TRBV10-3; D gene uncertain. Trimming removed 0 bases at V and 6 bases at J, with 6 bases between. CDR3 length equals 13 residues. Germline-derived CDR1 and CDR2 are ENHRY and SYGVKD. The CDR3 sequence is CAISESNLQPQHF. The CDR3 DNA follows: TGTGCCATCAGTGAGTCGAATCTTCAGCCCCAGCATTTT.

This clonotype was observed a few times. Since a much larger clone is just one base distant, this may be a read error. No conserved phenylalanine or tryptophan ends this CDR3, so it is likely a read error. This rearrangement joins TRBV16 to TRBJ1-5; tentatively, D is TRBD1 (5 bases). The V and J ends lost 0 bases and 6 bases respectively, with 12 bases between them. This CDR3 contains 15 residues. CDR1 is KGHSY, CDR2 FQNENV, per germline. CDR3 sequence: CASSQSSQGGQPQHS. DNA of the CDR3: TGTGCCAGCAGCCAATCATCGCAGGGCGGTCAGCCCCAGCATTCT.

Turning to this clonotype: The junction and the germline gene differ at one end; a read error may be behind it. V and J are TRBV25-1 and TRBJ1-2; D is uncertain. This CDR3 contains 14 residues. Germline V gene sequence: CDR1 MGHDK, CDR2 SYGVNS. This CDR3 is CAGSYSKQNYGYTF. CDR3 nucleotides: TGTGCCGGCAGTTACTCGAAACAGAACTATGGCTACACCTTC.

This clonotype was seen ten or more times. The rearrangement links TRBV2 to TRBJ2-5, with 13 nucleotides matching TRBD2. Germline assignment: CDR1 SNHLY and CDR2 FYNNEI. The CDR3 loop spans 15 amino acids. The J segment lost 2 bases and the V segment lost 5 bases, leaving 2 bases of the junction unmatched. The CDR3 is CASSKLAGGQETQYF. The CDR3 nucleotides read TGTGCCAGCAGTAAACTAGCGGGAGGGCAAGAGACCCAGTACTTC.

The CDR3: CASSPGVVADRGNTIYF. In DNA, the CDR3 is TGCGCCAGCAGCCCCGGGGTAGTGGCAGATCGGGGAAACACCATATATTTT. The chain is built from TRBV5-1 and TRBJ1-3; D remains unclear. The ends were cut back, 4 bases at V and 4 bases at J, with 21 bases in the middle. Looked up from germline, CDR1 is SGHRS and CDR2 is YFSETQ. This CDR3 spans 17 amino acids.

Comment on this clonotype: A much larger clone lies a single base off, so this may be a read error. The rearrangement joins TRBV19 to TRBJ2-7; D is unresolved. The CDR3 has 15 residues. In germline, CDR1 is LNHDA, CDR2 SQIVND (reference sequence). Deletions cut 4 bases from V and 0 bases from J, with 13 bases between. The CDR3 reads CASSTQFGPSYEQYF. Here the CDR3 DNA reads TGTGCCAGTAGTACCCAGTTCGGTCCCTCCTACGAGCAGTACTTC.

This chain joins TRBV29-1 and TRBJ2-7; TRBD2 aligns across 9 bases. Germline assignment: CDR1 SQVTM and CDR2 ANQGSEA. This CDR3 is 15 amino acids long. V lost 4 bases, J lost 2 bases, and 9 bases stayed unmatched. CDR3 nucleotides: TGCAGCGTTGCAATTAGCGGGGGCACCACCTACGAGCAGTACTTC. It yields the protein CSVAISGGTTYEQYF.

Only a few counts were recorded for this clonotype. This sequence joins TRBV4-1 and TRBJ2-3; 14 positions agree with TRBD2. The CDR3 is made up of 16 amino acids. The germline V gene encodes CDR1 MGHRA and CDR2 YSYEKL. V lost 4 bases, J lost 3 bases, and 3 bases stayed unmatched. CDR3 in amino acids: CASSPGTSGSTDTQYF. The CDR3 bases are TGCGCCAGCAGCCCTGGGACTAGCGGGAGTACAGATACGCAGTATTTT.

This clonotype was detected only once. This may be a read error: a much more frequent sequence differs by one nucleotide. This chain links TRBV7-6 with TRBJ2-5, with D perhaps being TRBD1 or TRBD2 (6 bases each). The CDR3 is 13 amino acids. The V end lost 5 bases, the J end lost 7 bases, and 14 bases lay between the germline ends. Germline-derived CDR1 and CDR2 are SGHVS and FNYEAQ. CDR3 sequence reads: CASSTGGGGTQYF. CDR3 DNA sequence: TGTGCCAGCAGCACAGGCGGAGGGGGGACCCAGTACTTC.

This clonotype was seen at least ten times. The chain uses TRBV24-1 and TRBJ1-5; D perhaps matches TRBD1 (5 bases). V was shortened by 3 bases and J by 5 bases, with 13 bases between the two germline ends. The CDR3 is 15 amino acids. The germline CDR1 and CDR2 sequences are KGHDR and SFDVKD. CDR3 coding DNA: TGTGCCACCAGTGATAACGGCCGAGGGGATCAGCCCCAGCATTTT. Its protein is CATSDNGRGDQPQHF.

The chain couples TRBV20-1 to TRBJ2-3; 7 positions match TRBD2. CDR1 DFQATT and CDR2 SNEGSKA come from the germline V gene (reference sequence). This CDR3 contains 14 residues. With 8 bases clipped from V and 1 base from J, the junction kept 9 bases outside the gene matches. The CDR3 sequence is CSTTQGGGTDTQYF. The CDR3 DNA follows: TGCAGTACAACCCAGGGAGGGGGCACAGATACGCAGTATTTT.

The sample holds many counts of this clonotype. DNA of the CDR3: TGTGCCAGCAGGGGGGGATCTGGGGGCCTCGGCGAGCAGTACTTC. The encoded protein is CASRGGSGGLGEQYF. The V call is TRBV2, the J call TRBJ2-7; D tentatively fits TRBD1 or TRBD2 (6 bases each). The CDR3 has 15 amino acids. Germline V gene sequence: CDR1 SNHLY, CDR2 FYNNEI. V lost 6 bases to trimming and J lost 6 bases, with 21 bases between them.

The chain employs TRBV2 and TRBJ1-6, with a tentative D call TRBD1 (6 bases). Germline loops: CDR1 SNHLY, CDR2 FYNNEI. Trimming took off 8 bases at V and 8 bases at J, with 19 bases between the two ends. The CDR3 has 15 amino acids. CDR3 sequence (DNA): TGTGCCAGCTCACCAGCGGGGGGCTTGGATTCACCCCTCCACTTT. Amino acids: CASSPAGGLDSPLHF.

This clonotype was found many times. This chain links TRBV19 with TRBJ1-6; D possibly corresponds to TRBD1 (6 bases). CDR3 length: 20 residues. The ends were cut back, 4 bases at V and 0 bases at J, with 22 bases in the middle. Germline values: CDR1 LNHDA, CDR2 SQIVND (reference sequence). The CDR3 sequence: CASSTPPRDTRSSYNSPLHF. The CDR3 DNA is TGTGCCAGTAGTACCCCCCCTAGGGACACCAGGAGCTCCTATAATTCACCCCTCCACTTT.

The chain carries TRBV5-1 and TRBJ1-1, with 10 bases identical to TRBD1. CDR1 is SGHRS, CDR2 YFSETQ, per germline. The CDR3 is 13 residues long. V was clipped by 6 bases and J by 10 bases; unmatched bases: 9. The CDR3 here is CASTQDRGLGAFF. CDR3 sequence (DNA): TGCGCCAGCACCCAAGACAGGGGGCTCGGAGCTTTCTTT.

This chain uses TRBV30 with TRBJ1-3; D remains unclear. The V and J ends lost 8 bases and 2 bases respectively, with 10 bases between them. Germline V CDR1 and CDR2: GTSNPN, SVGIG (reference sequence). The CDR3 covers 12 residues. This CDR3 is CAGRETGNTIYF. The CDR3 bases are TGTGCCGGAAGGGAGACTGGAAACACCATATATTTT.

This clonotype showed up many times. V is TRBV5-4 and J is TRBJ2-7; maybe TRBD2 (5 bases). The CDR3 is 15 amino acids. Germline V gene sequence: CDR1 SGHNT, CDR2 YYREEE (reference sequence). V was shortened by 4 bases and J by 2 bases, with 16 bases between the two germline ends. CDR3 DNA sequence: TGTGCCAGCAGCAACCCCGGAGGCAGTGCCTACGAGCAGTACTTC. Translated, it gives CASSNPGGSAYEQYF. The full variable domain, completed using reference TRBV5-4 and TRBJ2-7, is ETGVTQSPTHLIKTRGQQVTLRCSSQSGHNTVSWYQQALGQGPQFIFQYYREEENGRGNFPPRFSGLQFPNYSSELNVNALELDDSALYLCASSNPGGSAYEQYFGPGTRLTVT.

CDR3 amino acids: CASRVEDRGTSPLHF. The CDR3, as DNA: TGCGCCAGCAGAGTAGAGGACAGGGGGACTTCACCCCTCCACTTT. The gene calls are TRBV10-2 and TRBJ1-6; 10 bases agree with TRBD1. The CDR3 is made up of 15 amino acids. The V and J ends lost 6 bases and 9 bases, in that order; junction bases with no gene match: 8. CDR1 is WSHSY and CDR2 is SAAADI in the germline V gene.

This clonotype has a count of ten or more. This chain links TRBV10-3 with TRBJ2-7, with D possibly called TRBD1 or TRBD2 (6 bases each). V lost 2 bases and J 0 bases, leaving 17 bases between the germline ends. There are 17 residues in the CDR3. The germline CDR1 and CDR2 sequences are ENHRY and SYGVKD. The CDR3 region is CAISEGLPGANSYEQYF. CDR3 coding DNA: TGTGCCATCAGTGAGGGACTGCCGGGGGCCAACTCCTACGAGCAGTACTTC.

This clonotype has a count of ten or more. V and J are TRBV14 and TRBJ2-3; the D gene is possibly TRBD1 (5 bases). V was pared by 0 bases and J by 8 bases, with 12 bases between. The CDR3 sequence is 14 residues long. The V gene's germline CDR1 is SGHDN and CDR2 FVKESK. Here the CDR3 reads CASSQDIVQGTQYF. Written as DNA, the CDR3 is TGTGCCAGCAGCCAAGATATCGTTCAGGGTACGCAGTATTTT. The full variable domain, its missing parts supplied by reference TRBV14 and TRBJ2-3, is EAGVTQFPSHSVIEKGQTVTLRCDPISGHDNLYWYRRVMGKEIKFLLHFVKESKQDESGMPNNRFLAERTGGTYSTLKVQPAELEDSGVYFCASSQDIVQGTQYFGPGTRLTVL.

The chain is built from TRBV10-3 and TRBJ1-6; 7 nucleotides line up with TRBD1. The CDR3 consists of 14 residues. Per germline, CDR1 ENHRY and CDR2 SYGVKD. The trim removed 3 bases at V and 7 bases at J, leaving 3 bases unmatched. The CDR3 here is CAISDRDRNSPLHF. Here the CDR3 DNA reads TGTGCCATCAGTGACCGGGACAGAAATTCACCCCTCCACTTT.

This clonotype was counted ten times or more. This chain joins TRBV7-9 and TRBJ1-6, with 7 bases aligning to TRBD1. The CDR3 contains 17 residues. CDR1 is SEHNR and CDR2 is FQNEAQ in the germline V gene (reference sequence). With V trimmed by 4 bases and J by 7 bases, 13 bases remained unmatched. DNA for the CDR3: TGTGCCAGCAGCTGGAGGGAGACAGGGCTCAAGAATTCACCCCTCCACTTT. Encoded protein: CASSWRETGLKNSPLHF.

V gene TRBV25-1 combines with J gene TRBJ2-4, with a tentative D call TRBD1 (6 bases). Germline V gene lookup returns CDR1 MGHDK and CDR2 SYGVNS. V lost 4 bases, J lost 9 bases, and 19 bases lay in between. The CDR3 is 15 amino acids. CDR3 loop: CASSGYRAQGSIQYF. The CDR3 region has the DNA TGTGCCAGCAGTGGATACAGGGCCCAGGGTAGCATTCAGTACTTC.

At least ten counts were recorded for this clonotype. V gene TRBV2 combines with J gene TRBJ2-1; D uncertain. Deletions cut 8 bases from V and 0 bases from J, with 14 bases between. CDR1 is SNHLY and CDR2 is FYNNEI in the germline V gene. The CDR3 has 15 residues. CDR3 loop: CASSVGQASYNEQFF. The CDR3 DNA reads TGTGCCAGCTCCGTTGGGCAGGCCTCCTACAATGAGCAGTTCTTC.